This entry is about one T cell receptor (beta chain). Its antigen is not identified. The source of the sample is a study of T cell responses to AZD1222 COVID-19 vaccine. Findings of the study overall: Just a handful of AZD1222 recipients tested seropositive at baseline.

This CDR3 has 16 amino acids. V shed 5 bases, J shed 4 bases, and the junction held 9 bases outside the gene matches. CDR1 is KGHSH and CDR2 is LQKENI in the germline V gene. The table came from immunoSEQ multiplex PCR; TCRdb's copy has only in-frame clones and leaves some out. The sample carries 140,000 to 150,000 clones, roughly 89% recorded once. The sequence derives from an adult in good health. The sample in question was peripheral blood, obtained on day 0 of AZD1222 vaccination. This chain connects TRBV18 to TRBJ1-5; 9 bases align to TRBD1. CDR3 region: CASSATGTGLNQPQHF. CDR3 coding DNA: TGTGCCAGCTCAGCTACCGGGACAGGGTTGAATCAGCCCCAGCATTTT.